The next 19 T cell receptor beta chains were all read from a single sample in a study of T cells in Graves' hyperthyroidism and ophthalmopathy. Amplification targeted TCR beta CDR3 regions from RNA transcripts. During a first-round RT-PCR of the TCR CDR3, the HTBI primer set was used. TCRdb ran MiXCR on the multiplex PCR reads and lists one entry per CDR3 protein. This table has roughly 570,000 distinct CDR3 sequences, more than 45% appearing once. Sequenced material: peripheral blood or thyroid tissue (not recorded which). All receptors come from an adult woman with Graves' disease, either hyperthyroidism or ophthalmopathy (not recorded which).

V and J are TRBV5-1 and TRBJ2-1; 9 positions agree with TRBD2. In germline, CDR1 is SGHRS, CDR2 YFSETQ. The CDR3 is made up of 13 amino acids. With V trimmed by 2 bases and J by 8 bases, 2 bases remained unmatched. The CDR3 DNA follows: TGCGCCAGCAGCTTCACTAGCGGGCATGAGCAGTTCTTC. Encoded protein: CASSFTSGHEQFF.

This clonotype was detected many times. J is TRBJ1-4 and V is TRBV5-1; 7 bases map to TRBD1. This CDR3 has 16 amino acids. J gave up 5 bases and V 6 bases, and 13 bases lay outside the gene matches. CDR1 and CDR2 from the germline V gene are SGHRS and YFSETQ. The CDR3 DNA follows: TGCGCCAGCACCTTAACCGGACAGGCCGACAATGAAAAACTGTTTTTT. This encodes CASTLTGQADNEKLFF.

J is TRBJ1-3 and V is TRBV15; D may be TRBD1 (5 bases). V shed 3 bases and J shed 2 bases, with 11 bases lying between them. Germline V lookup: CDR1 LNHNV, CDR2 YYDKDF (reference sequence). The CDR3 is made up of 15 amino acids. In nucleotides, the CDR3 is TGTGCCACCAGCAGTATGGGGACGACTGGAAACACCATATATTTT. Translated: CATSSMGTTGNTIYF.

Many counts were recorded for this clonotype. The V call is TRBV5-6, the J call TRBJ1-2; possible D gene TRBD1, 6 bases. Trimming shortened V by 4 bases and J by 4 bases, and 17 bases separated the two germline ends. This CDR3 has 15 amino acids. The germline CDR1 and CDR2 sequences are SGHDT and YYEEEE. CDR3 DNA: TGTGCCAGCAGCAGAAGAGGGGGTATGAGCTATGGCTACACCTTC. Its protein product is CASSRRGGMSYGYTF.

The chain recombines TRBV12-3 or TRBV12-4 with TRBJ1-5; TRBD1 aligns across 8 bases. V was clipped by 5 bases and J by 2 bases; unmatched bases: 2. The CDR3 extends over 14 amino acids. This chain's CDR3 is CASSGTGRNQPQHF. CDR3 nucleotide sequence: TGTGCCAGCAGTGGGACAGGCCGCAATCAGCCCCAGCATTTT.

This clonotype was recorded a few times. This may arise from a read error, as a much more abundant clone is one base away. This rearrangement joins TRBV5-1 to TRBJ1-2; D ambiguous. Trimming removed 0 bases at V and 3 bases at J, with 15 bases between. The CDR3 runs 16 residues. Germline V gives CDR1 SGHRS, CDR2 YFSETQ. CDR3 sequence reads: CASSLGWQAMDYGYTF. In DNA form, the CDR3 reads TGCGCCAGCAGCTTGGGTTGGCAGGCAATGGACTATGGCTACACCTTC. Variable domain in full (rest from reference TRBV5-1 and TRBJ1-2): KAGVTQTPRYLIKTRGQQVTLSCSPISGHRSVSWYQQTPGQGLQFLFEYFSETQRNKGNFPGRFSGRQFSNSRSEMNVSTLELGDSALYLCASSLGWQAMDYGYTFGSGTRLTVV.

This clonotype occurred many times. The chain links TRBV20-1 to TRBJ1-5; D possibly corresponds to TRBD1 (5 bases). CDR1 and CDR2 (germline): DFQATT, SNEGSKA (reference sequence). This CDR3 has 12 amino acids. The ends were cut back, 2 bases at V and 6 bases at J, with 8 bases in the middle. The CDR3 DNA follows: TGCAGTGCTAGACCGGGGGGTCAGCCCCAGCATTTT. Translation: CSARPGGQPQHF.

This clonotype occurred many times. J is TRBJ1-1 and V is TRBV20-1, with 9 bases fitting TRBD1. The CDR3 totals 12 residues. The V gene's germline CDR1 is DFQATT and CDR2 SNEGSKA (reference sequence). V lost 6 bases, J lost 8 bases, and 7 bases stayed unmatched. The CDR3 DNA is TGCAGTGCCGACACAGGGGGCCTAGAAGCTTTCTTT. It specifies CSADTGGLEAFF.

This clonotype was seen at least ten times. The CDR3 DNA reads TGCGCCAGCAAGGGGGCTAGCAATCAGCCCCAGCATTTT. Protein product: CASKGASNQPQHF. The chain employs TRBV4-1 and TRBJ1-5; TRBD1 aligns across 7 bases. The germline CDR1 and CDR2 sequences are MGHRA and YSYEKL. This CDR3 has 13 amino acids. V gave up 7 bases and J gave up 0 bases; unmatched junction bases: 0.

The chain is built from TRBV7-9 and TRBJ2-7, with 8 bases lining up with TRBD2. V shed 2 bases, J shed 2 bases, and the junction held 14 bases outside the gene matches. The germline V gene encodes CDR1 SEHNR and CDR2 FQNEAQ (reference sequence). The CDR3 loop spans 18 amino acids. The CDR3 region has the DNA TGTGCCAGCAGCTTACTCAGGAAACCGGGACTAGGTACCTACGAGCAGTACTTC. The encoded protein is CASSLLRKPGLGTYEQYF.

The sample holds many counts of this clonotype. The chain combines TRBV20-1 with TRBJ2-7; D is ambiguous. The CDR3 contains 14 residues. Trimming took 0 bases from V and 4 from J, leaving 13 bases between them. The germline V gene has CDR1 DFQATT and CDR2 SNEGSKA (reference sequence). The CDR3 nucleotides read TGCAGTGCTAGAGATCTTGTCCTAGGGTACGAGCAGTACTTC. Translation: CSARDLVLGYEQYF.

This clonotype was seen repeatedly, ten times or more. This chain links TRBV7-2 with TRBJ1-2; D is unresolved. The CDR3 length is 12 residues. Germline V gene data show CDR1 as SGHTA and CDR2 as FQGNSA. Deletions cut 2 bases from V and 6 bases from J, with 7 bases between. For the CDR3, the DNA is TGTGCCAGCAGCTTATCCTCACATGGCTACACCTTC. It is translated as CASSLSSHGYTF.

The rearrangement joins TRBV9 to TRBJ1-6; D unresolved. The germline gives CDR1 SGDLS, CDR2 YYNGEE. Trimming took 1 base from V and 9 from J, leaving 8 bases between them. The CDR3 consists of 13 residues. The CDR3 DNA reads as TGTGCCAGCAGCGTAAGGGTGTCTTCACCCCTCCACTTT. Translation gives CASSVRVSSPLHF.

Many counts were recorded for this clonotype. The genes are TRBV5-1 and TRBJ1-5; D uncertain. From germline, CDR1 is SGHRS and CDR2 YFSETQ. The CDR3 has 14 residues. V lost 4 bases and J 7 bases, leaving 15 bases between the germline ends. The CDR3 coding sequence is TGCGCCAGCAGCCCCGGGGAGATGGGACAGCCCCAGCATTTT. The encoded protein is CASSPGEMGQPQHF.

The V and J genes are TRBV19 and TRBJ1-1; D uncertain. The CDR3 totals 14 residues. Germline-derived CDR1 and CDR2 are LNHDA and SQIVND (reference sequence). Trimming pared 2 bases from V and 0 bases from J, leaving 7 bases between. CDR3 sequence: CASSIIGLNTEAFF. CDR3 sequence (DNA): TGTGCCAGTAGTATAATAGGCCTGAACACTGAAGCTTTCTTT.

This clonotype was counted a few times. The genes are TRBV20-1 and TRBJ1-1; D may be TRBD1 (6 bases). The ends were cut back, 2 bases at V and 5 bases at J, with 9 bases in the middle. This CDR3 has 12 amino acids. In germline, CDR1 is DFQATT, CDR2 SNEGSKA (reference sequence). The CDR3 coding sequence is TGCAGTGCTAGATGGACAGATACTGAAGCTTTCTTT. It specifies CSARWTDTEAFF.

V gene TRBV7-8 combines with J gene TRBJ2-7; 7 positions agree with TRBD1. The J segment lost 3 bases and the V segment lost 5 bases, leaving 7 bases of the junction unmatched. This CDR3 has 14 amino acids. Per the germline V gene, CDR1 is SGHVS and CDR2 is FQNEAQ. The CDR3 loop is CASSVPGGIYEQYF. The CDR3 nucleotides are TGTGCCAGCAGCGTCCCAGGGGGAATCTACGAGCAGTACTTC.

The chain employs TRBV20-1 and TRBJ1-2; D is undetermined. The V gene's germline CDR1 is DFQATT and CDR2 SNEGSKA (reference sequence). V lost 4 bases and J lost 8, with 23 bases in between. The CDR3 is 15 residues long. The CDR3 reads CSAKDQQGSFNGYTF. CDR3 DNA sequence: TGCAGTGCTAAAGACCAGCAAGGGTCGTTCAACGGCTACACCTTC.

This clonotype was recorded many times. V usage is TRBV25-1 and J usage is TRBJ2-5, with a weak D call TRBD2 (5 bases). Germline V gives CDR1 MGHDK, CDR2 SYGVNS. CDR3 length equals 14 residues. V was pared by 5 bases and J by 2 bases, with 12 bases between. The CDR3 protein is CASSREGWQETQYF. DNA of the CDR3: TGTGCCAGCAGTCGTGAGGGATGGCAAGAGACCCAGTACTTC.